This TCR beta chain was identified during a study of shared clonotypes between healthy human individuals. All donors qualified as healthy HIV-negative adults and had experienced no recent acute infections or vaccinations. Each cell subset's genomic DNA was divided evenly among several immunoSEQ plates. Libraries were prepared by immunoSEQ multiplex PCR; TCRdb keeps only in-frame clonotypes and omits some of them. The sample lists about 510,000 clones; roughly 95% were seen once. Sequenced material: naive CD4+ T cells sorted from blood. The subset denotes: CD45RA+ positively selected. The receptor's source is a woman under 40 in good health.

CDR3 sequence reads: CASSRKPGLALETQYF. The CDR3 DNA reads as TGTGCCAGCAGCCGGAAACCGGGACTAGCATTGGAGACCCAGTACTTC. The rearrangement links TRBV7-6 to TRBJ2-5, with 9 bases matching TRBD2. CDR1 is SGHVS, CDR2 FNYEAQ, per germline. V lost 5 bases and J lost 5; bases outside the gene matches: 12. This CDR3 is 16 amino acids long.